A selection of T cell receptor beta chains follows, all from one sample in a study of blood T cell repertoires in COVID-19. Using immunoSEQ multiplex PCR, the repertoire was profiled, and TCRdb retains in-frame clones only, with some absent. The repertoire has approximately 260,000 clones, 89% of them found once; the top ten carry around 4.6%. Sequencing was carried out using peripheral blood. All receptors derive from a woman in her thirties or forties who had recovered from COVID-19. CDR3s include the opening cysteine and the closing phenylalanine or tryptophan. A D gene is named only where the DNA matches it firmly. Some rows mark clone size as missing; the rest say once, few, many or name a class of expanded clone.

abundance | j_gene | v_gene | d_gene | len | CDR3nt | CDR3aa
. | TRBJ2-7 | TRBV27 | TRBD2 | 16 | TGTGCCAGCAGTCCCTGGGGAGGGGAAGGCTCCTACGAGCAGTACTTC | CASSPWGGEGSYEQYF
. | TRBJ2-5 | TRBV2 | TRBD2 | 13 | TGTGCCAGTATACTAGCGGGCCAAGAGACCCAGTACTTC | CASILAGQETQYF
. | TRBJ1-2 | TRBV5-6 | . | 12 | TGTGCCAGCACCACAGGAAACTATGGCTACACCTTC | CASTTGNYGYTF
. | TRBJ2-2 | TRBV6-6 | TRBD2 | 15 | TGTGCCAGCAGCGGGACTAGCGGGGGGGCCGGGGAGCTGTTTTTT | CASSGTSGGAGELFF
. | TRBJ1-2 | TRBV5-1 | . | 15 | TGCGCCAGCAGCTTGGACAGGGTCGGTTCTGATGGCTACACCTTC | CASSLDRVGSDGYTF
. | TRBJ2-3 | TRBV15 | TRBD2 | 15 | TGTGCCACCAGCATATCGGCGGGAGCTGAAGATACGCAGTATTTT | CATSISAGAEDTQYF
. | TRBJ2-1 | TRBV5-4 | . | 14 | TGTGCCAGCAGCTTACGGACTTTAGTCCCCGAGCAGTTCTTC | CASSLRTLVPEQFF
. | TRBJ2-3 | TRBV27 | . | 15 | TGTGCCAGCAGACGCACGGGACTCGCCCCAGATACGCAGTATTTT | CASRRTGLAPDTQYF
few | TRBJ2-3 | TRBV5-4 | TRBD2 | 17 | TGTGCCAGCAGCTTCCAACTAGCGGGAAGGGGAGCAGATACGCAGTATTTT | CASSFQLAGRGADTQYF
. | TRBJ1-1 | TRBV9 | TRBD1 | 14 | TGTGCCAGCTCAGCGACAGGGGGCTACACTGAAGCTTTCTTT | CASSATGGYTEAFF
. | TRBJ1-5 | TRBV30 | . | 15 | TGTGCCTGGAGTGACCGCTTGGCTGGCAATCAGCCCCAGCATTTT | CAWSDRLAGNQPQHF
. | TRBJ1-2 | TRBV6-5 | . | 14 | TGTGCCAGCAGTTACACGACAGACAACTATGGCTACACCTTC | CASSYTTDNYGYTF
. | TRBJ1-4 | TRBV28 | TRBD1 | 14 | TGTGCCAGCAGTCGGGACAGAGGAGGCGAAAAACTGTTTTTT | CASSRDRGGEKLFF
. | TRBJ1-5 | TRBV5-1 | TRBD1 | 16 | TGCGCCAGCAGCGCCGGGACAGGGGGCGGCAATCAGCCCCAGCATTTT | CASSAGTGGGNQPQHF
. | TRBJ2-1 | TRBV7-2 | TRBD2 | 15 | TGTGCCAGCAGCCCAGGACTAGCGGGAGTTAATGAGCAGTTCTTC | CASSPGLAGVNEQFF
few | TRBJ1-6 | TRBV30 | . | 13 | TGTGCTTCCCAGACCCGCGAGGGTTCACCCCTCCACTTT | CASQTREGSPLHF
. | TRBJ2-3 | TRBV30 | . | 14 | TGTGCCTGGATCAGACAGGCGGGCACAGATACGCAGTATTTT | CAWIRQAGTDTQYF
. | TRBJ1-2 | TRBV10-3 | TRBD1 | 14 | TGTGCCATCTCTAGTGGCAGGGACAGCTATGGCTACACCTTC | CAISSGRDSYGYTF
. | TRBJ1-4 | TRBV25-1 | . | 14 | TGTGCCAGCAGTGATCCGCGGGCCACCGAAAAACTGTTTTTT | CASSDPRATEKLFF
. | TRBJ1-4 | TRBV28 | . | 13 | TGTGCCAGCAGTTCCAGGGTGAGGGAAAAACTGTTTTTT | CASSSRVREKLFF
. | TRBJ2-3 | TRBV3-1/TRBV3-2 | . | 13 | TGTGCCAGCAGCCAACTACGCACAGATACGCAGTATTTT | CASSQLRTDTQYF
. | TRBJ2-1 | TRBV2 | TRBD2 | 13 | TGTGCCAGCACCGGGGGGGGTGTCAATGAGCAGTTCTTC | CASTGGGVNEQFF
. | TRBJ1-1 | TRBV7-2 | . | 15 | TGTGCCAGCAGCTTAGCGCCGAACAGGAACACTGAAGCTTTCTTT | CASSLAPNRNTEAFF
. | TRBJ1-6 | TRBV24-1 | TRBD1 | 14 | TGTGCCACCAGCCGGACAGGGGTTAATTCACCCCTCCACTTT | CATSRTGVNSPLHF
. | TRBJ2-5 | TRBV7-2 | . | 12 | TGTGCCAGCAGCCCTCAGGGAGAGACCCAGTACTTC | CASSPQGETQYF
. | TRBJ1-5 | TRBV5-6 | . | 14 | TGTGCCAGCAGCCCCGCGGGGCCCTATCAGCCCCAGCATTTT | CASSPAGPYQPQHF
. | TRBJ1-3 | TRBV30 | . | 13 | TGTGCCTGGAGTGTAGAGGCTGGAAACACCATATATTTT | CAWSVEAGNTIYF
. | TRBJ1-4 | TRBV19 | . | 18 | TGTGCCAGTAGTATGCGACAGCCTGGTTTGGCAACTAATGAAAAACTGTTTTTT | CASSMRQPGLATNEKLFF
. | TRBJ1-1 | TRBV10-3 | TRBD1 | 15 | TGTGCCACGGGACAGTTAGACTCCATGAACACTGAAGCTTTCTTT | CATGQLDSMNTEAFF
. | TRBJ2-2 | TRBV5-1 | . | 11 | TGCGCCAGCAGTAATACCGGGGAGCTGTTTTTT | CASSNTGELFF
. | TRBJ2-1 | TRBV19 | TRBD1 | 16 | TGTGCCAGTAGTCAGGGGCCGGGACAGGGGGCAAATGAGCAGTTCTTC | CASSQGPGQGANEQFF
. | TRBJ2-2 | TRBV11-2 | TRBD2 | 16 | TGTGCCAGCAGCCTTAGCGGGATCATGAACACCGGGGAGCTGTTTTTT | CASSLSGIMNTGELFF
. | TRBJ1-2 | TRBV19 | TRBD1 | 13 | TGTGCCAGTAGAAAACAGGGGGCGGATGGCTACACCTTC | CASRKQGADGYTF
. | TRBJ1-2 | TRBV9 | . | 11 | TGTGCCAGCAGCACCCCGGAGGGCTACACCTTC | CASSTPEGYTF
. | TRBJ2-1 | TRBV5-1 | TRBD2 | 16 | TGCGCCAGCAGCCTAGGACTAGCGGGAGTGCACAATGAGCAGTTCTTC | CASSLGLAGVHNEQFF
few | TRBJ1-2 | TRBV29-1 | . | 14 | TGCAGCGCCCCGTTCACAGGGCCCAACTATGGCTACACCTTC | CSAPFTGPNYGYTF
few | TRBJ2-1 | TRBV10-1 | TRBD2 | 15 | TGCGCCAGCAGTGAATCCAGCGGGGGGCACAATGAGCAGTTCTTC | CASSESSGGHNEQFF
. | TRBJ1-1 | TRBV5-4 | . | 14 | TGTGCCAGCAGCTTACAGGGTTCTGGCACTGAAGCTTTCTTT | CASSLQGSGTEAFF
. | TRBJ2-3 | TRBV2 | . | 15 | TGTGCCAGCAGTGTCACCAGCGGGTTGCGGGATACGCAGTATTTT | CASSVTSGLRDTQYF
. | TRBJ2-1 | TRBV11-3 | TRBD2 | 14 | TGTGCCAGCAGCTCGAGACTAGCGGGAGACGAGCAGTTCTTC | CASSSRLAGDEQFF
. | TRBJ2-2 | TRBV7-6 | . | 18 | TGTGCCAGCAGCTCCCGACTAGTTGGGACCGGATCCACCGGGGAGCTGTTTTTT | CASSSRLVGTGSTGELFF
. | TRBJ1-1 | TRBV30 | . | 11 | TGTGCCTCCACCTCGGGGGTAGGAGCTTTCTTT | CASTSGVGAFF
. | TRBJ2-5 | TRBV10-3 | TRBD2 | 13 | TGTGCCATCAGTGACCGACTAGCAGAGACCCAGTACTTC | CAISDRLAETQYF
. | TRBJ1-1 | TRBV9 | . | 15 | TGTGCCAGCAGCGTAGATGGTCAGGTGAACACTGAAGCTTTCTTT | CASSVDGQVNTEAFF
. | TRBJ2-5 | TRBV11-2 | . | 13 | TGTGCCAGCAGCTTATCTCAGCAAGAGACCCAGTACTTC | CASSLSQQETQYF
. | TRBJ1-1 | TRBV6-5 | . | 13 | TGTGCCAGCAGGGAGGCGGGGCTCTTCGTAGCTTTCTTT | CASREAGLFVAFF